Sequencing of this T cell receptor (beta chain) was carried out in a study of post-analysis software for immune sequencing data. Study outcomes and limitations: Among roughly five TRBV segments more frequent in patients than controls were TRBV5-6, TRBV5-1 and TRBV20-1.

Of note for this clonotype: The antigen remains undetermined.

J lost 4 bases, V lost 0 bases, and 15 bases had no gene match. CDR1 is LNHNV, CDR2 YYDKDF, per germline (reference sequence). This CDR3 spans 19 amino acids. Unique-molecular-identifier-tagged TCR beta cDNA libraries were used. TCRdb fed the PCR reads into MiXCR, producing one record per CDR3 protein. The sample holds fewer than 900,000 distinct CDR3 sequences, under 60% seen once. The chain is built from TRBV15 and TRBJ2-3, with 8 bases lining up with TRBD2. The receptor was isolated from a girl aged 10 to 17 with multiple sclerosis. Sequencing input: blood. As DNA, the CDR3 is TGTGCCACCAGCAGAGATAGGGGAAACAGAGCGGGAGTCGCAGATACGCAGTATTTT. Translating gives CATSRDRGNRAGVADTQYF.